The next 26 T cell receptor beta chains were all read from a single sample in a study of T cell changes during pregnancy in multiple sclerosis. Data came from immunoSEQ multiplex PCR; TCRdb stores just in-frame clones and leaves some out. The sample lists roughly 43,000 clones, 80% to 90% occurring once. Sequences were derived from CD4+ T cells from peripheral blood mononuclear cells, sampled after pregnancy. The origin of the receptors is a female donor with multiple sclerosis, enrolled in a pregnancy study.

CDR3 residues: CASSPAGQGAYEQYF. In DNA, the CDR3 is TGTGCCAGCTCACCGGCGGGACAGGGGGCCTACGAGCAGTACTTC. V usage is TRBV18 and J usage is TRBJ2-7; 11 positions agree with TRBD1. CDR1 and CDR2 from the germline V gene are KGHSH and LQKENI. The ends lost 3 bases at V and 2 bases at J; junction bases unmatched: 3. The CDR3 length is 15 residues.

This chain joins TRBV14 and TRBJ1-1, with 11 positions matching TRBD1. The CDR3 loop spans 13 amino acids. Germline values: CDR1 SGHDN, CDR2 FVKESK. With V trimmed by 1 base and J by 10 bases, 2 bases remained unmatched. The CDR3 is CASSQGTGGIAFF. Written as DNA, the CDR3 is TGTGCCAGCAGCCAAGGGACAGGGGGCATAGCTTTCTTT. Supplemented by reference TRBV14 and TRBJ1-1, the full variable domain reads EAGVTQFPSHSVIEKGQTVTLRCDPISGHDNLYWYRRVMGKEIKFLLHFVKESKQDESGMPNNRFLAERTGGTYSTLKVQPAELEDSGVYFCASSQGTGGIAFFGQGTRLTVV.

The V gene is TRBV20-1, the J gene TRBJ2-1, with D possibly matching TRBD2 (5 bases). The germline CDR1 and CDR2 sequences are DFQATT and SNEGSKA (reference sequence). The ends were cut back, 6 bases at V and 10 bases at J, with 10 bases in the middle. CDR3 length: 10 residues. The CDR3 here is CSAMRVEQFF. The CDR3 coding sequence is TGCAGTGCAATGAGGGTCGAGCAGTTCTTC.

The sample holds one count of this clone. The chain joins TRBV7-2 to TRBJ2-7; 11 positions match TRBD2. The CDR3 length is 16 residues. The germline CDR1 and CDR2 sequences are SGHTA and FQGNSA. V trimming: 4 bases; J trimming: 5 bases; junction bases outside the gene matches: 10. The CDR3 sequence is CASSSSWTSGYDEQYF. The CDR3 bases are TGTGCCAGCAGCTCTAGTTGGACTAGCGGGTATGACGAGCAGTACTTC. The full variable domain, rest sourced from reference TRBV7-2 and TRBJ2-7, is GAGVSQSPSNKVTEKGKDVELRCDPISGHTALYWYRQSLGQGLEFLIYFQGNSAPDKSGLPSDRFSAERTGGSVSTLTIQRTQQEDSAVYLCASSSSWTSGYDEQYFGPGTRLTVT.

This clone was seen a few times. The chain combines TRBV28 with TRBJ1-5; maybe TRBD1 (6 bases). The length of the CDR3 is 16 residues. Germline lookup yields CDR1 MDHEN and CDR2 SYDVKM. The germline V and J ends were trimmed by 5 bases and 5 bases, with 19 bases remaining between them. CDR3 sequence: CASSPISLGAHQPQHF. In DNA form, the CDR3 reads TGTGCCAGCAGTCCAATAAGTTTGGGGGCGCATCAGCCCCAGCATTTT.

The rearrangement links TRBV13 to TRBJ2-5; the D gene is possibly TRBD1 (6 bases). CDR3 length equals 15 residues. From germline, CDR1 is PRHDT and CDR2 FYEKMQ (reference sequence). The V end lost 3 bases, the J end lost 0 bases, and 11 bases lay between the germline ends. As DNA, the CDR3 is TGTGCCAGCAGCTTGGGGGCAGGGTACCAAGAGACCCAGTACTTC. It encodes CASSLGAGYQETQYF.

V usage is TRBV27 and J usage is TRBJ2-2; 9 bases are a match to TRBD1. The V and J ends lost 1 base and 0 bases, in that order; junction bases with no gene match: 0. This CDR3 contains 16 residues. Germline V lookup: CDR1 MNHEY, CDR2 SMNVEV (reference sequence). The CDR3 reads CASSLWTGANTGELFF. The DNA of the CDR3 is TGTGCCAGCAGTTTATGGACAGGGGCGAACACCGGGGAGCTGTTTTTT.

The chain uses TRBV30 and TRBJ2-7; 14 bases are shared with TRBD2. This CDR3 is 14 amino acids long. From germline, CDR1 is GTSNPN and CDR2 SVGIG (reference sequence). V trimming: 5 bases; J trimming: 9 bases; junction bases outside the gene matches: 9. CDR3 loop: CAWGTGTSGRGQYF. CDR3 bases: TGTGCCTGGGGGACCGGGACTAGCGGGAGAGGGCAGTACTTC.

This clone has only one observation. This rearrangement joins TRBV4-1 to TRBJ1-4, with 10 bases that match TRBD1. CDR1 is MGHRA, CDR2 YSYEKL, per germline. This CDR3 has 14 residues. V was clipped by 4 bases and J by 8 bases; unmatched bases: 4. CDR3 amino acids: CASSRRDRGEKLFF. CDR3 bases: TGCGCCAGCAGCCGCCGGGACAGGGGCGAAAAACTGTTTTTT.

The chain uses TRBV5-1 and TRBJ1-5; no clear D gene. CDR3 length: 14 residues. V lost 0 bases and J lost 4, with 8 bases in between. The germline CDR1 and CDR2 sequences are SGHRS and YFSETQ. The CDR3 region has the DNA TGCGCCAGCAGCTTGGGTCAGGATAATCAGCCCCAGCATTTT. This encodes CASSLGQDNQPQHF.

J is TRBJ2-7 and V is TRBV10-2; possibly TRBD2 for D (5 bases). V lost 2 bases, J lost 6 bases, and 14 bases lay in between. In germline, CDR1 is WSHSY, CDR2 SAAADI. The CDR3 contains 14 residues. The CDR3 bases are TGCGCCAGCAGTGAGGGTTGGCTAGCTGGCGAGCAGTACTTC. Its protein product is CASSEGWLAGEQYF.

V is TRBV5-1 and J is TRBJ2-1; 9 nucleotides match TRBD1. Germline loops: CDR1 SGHRS, CDR2 YFSETQ. The V and J ends lost 0 bases and 2 bases, in that order; junction bases with no gene match: 3. This CDR3 spans 16 amino acids. The CDR3: CASSLDGQGPYNEQFF. The CDR3 nucleotides read TGCGCCAGCAGCTTGGATGGACAGGGGCCCTACAATGAGCAGTTCTTC.

CDR3 sequence (DNA): TGTGCCAGCAGTTTGAATCCAGTAGCGGACTCCTACGAGCAGTACTTC. Its protein is CASSLNPVADSYEQYF. This rearrangement joins TRBV28 to TRBJ2-7, with D maybe TRBD2 (6 bases). This CDR3 contains 16 residues. CDR1 is MDHEN and CDR2 is SYDVKM in the germline V gene. The V end lost 3 bases, the J end lost 0 bases, and 15 bases lay between the germline ends.

V gene TRBV7-2 combines with J gene TRBJ2-1; TRBD2 matches 8 bases. The CDR3 consists of 15 residues. Germline V gene sequence: CDR1 SGHTA, CDR2 FQGNSA. Trimming cost V 1 base and J 8 bases; bases outside gene matches: 7. The CDR3 region is CASSLVAGRADEQFF. As DNA, the CDR3 is TGTGCCAGCAGCTTAGTAGCGGGACGCGCCGATGAGCAGTTCTTC.

CDR3 nucleotides: TGTGCCTGGAGTGTGCAGGGGATTAGGGCTGAAGCTTTCTTT. Translation: CAWSVQGIRAEAFF. The chain combines TRBV30 with TRBJ1-1, with D maybe TRBD1 (6 bases). Trimming took off 0 bases at V and 6 bases at J, with 14 bases between the two ends. The CDR3 consists of 14 residues. CDR1 GTSNPN and CDR2 SVGIG come from the germline V gene (reference sequence).

This chain joins TRBV7-9 and TRBJ2-1, with TRBD1 as a possible D gene (6 bases). Germline-derived CDR1 and CDR2 are SEHNR and FQNEAQ (reference sequence). This CDR3 is built from 13 residues. Trimming stripped 6 bases from V and 4 bases from J, with 10 bases between. The CDR3 DNA reads TGTGCCAGCAGTCTGGACAGATACAATGAGCAGTTCTTC. This gives the protein CASSLDRYNEQFF.

The rearrangement uses TRBV2 and TRBJ2-3; 11 bases agree with TRBD2. CDR1 SNHLY and CDR2 FYNNEI come from the germline V gene. The CDR3 has 16 residues. V lost 6 bases, J lost 5 bases, and 10 bases stayed unmatched. The DNA of the CDR3 is TGTGCCAGCAGGGTTAGCGGGAGGGCCGGTTTAGATACGCAGTATTTT. It codes for CASRVSGRAGLDTQYF.

This chain joins TRBV27 and TRBJ1-2; TRBD1 matches 9 bases. This CDR3 comprises 13 residues. CDR1 is MNHEY and CDR2 is SMNVEV in the germline V gene (reference sequence). V lost 6 bases and J lost 8; bases outside the gene matches: 7. The CDR3 bases are TGTGCCAGCAGCCTGGGACAGGGCGGCGGCTACACCTTC. It yields the protein CASSLGQGGGYTF.

This chain connects TRBV19 to TRBJ2-4; 8 bases map to TRBD1. CDR1 and CDR2 (germline): LNHDA, SQIVND (reference sequence). V gave up 5 bases and J gave up 0 bases; unmatched junction bases: 6. This CDR3 is 16 amino acids long. CDR3 in DNA: TGTGCCAGTAGTCCCGGACAGGGTTTAGCCAAAAACATTCAGTACTTC. It translates to CASSPGQGLAKNIQYF. The full variable domain, rest sourced from reference TRBV19 and TRBJ2-4, is DGGITQSPKYLFRKEGQNVTLSCEQNLNHDAMYWYRQDPGQGLRLIYYSQIVNDFQKGDIAEGYSVSREKKESFPLTVTSAQKNPTAFYLCASSPGQGLAKNIQYFGAGTRLSVL.

The J gene is TRBJ2-5, the V gene TRBV5-1; 9 bases are a match to TRBD2. The length of the CDR3 is 14 residues. V was pared by 7 bases and J by 1 base, with 5 bases of the junction left unmatched. CDR1 is SGHRS and CDR2 is YFSETQ in the germline V gene. The CDR3: CASRPLAGQETQYF. In DNA form, the CDR3 reads TGCGCCAGCCGACCACTAGCGGGCCAAGAGACCCAGTACTTC.

The rearrangement links TRBV28 to TRBJ2-7; a possible D gene is TRBD1 (6 bases). Germline-derived CDR1 and CDR2 are MDHEN and SYDVKM. The length of the CDR3 is 14 residues. V was pared by 2 bases and J by 2 bases, with 10 bases between. CDR3 region: CASSLRQGTYEQYF. CDR3 DNA: TGTGCCAGCAGTTTACGTCAGGGGACCTACGAGCAGTACTTC.

The chain carries TRBV7-2 and TRBJ2-1; 7 positions agree with TRBD2. The V gene end was trimmed by 6 bases and the J gene end by 5 bases; junction bases not matched to a gene: 13. Germline CDR1 SGHTA, CDR2 FQGNSA. The CDR3 has 16 residues. The CDR3 region is CASSFRQASGDNEQFF. The CDR3 DNA follows: TGTGCCAGCAGTTTTAGGCAGGCTAGCGGAGACAATGAGCAGTTCTTC.

V is TRBV19 and J is TRBJ1-1; D is uncertain. The germline CDR1 and CDR2 sequences are LNHDA and SQIVND (reference sequence). Trimming left V 4 bases short and J 7 bases short, with 16 bases between. The CDR3 runs 14 residues. This CDR3 reads CASSTQGSSLEAFF. DNA of the CDR3: TGTGCCAGTAGTACGCAAGGTAGCTCTCTTGAAGCTTTCTTT.

The chain employs TRBV5-1 and TRBJ1-2; 7 positions agree with TRBD1. V dropped 4 bases and J dropped 4; count of bases not matched to a gene: 7. The CDR3 runs to 14 residues. The germline V gene has CDR1 SGHRS and CDR2 YFSETQ. The CDR3: CASSEGQSSYGYTF. In DNA form, the CDR3 reads TGCGCCAGCAGCGAGGGACAGTCCTCCTATGGCTACACCTTC.

CDR3 DNA: TGTGCCAGCTCAAAGAGCGACAGGGTCGAAAACATTCAGTACTTC. Residues: CASSKSDRVENIQYF. This rearrangement joins TRBV2 to TRBJ2-4; 7 bases map to TRBD1. Germline assignment: CDR1 SNHLY and CDR2 FYNNEI. The CDR3 loop spans 15 amino acids. V gave up 8 bases and J gave up 5 bases; unmatched junction bases: 12. The full variable domain, its missing parts supplied by reference TRBV2 and TRBJ2-4, is EPEVTQTPSHQVTQMGQEVILRCVPISNHLYFYWYRQILGQKVEFLVSFYNNEISEKSEIFDDQFSVERPDGSNFTLKIRSTKLEDSAMYFCASSKSDRVENIQYFGAGTRLSVL.

This clone was recorded once. The chain combines TRBV4-2 with TRBJ1-4, with TRBD1 matching 9 bases. Germline V gives CDR1 LGHNA, CDR2 YNFKEQ. The V gene end was trimmed by 4 bases and the J gene end by 7 bases; junction bases not matched to a gene: 7. The CDR3 has 15 amino acids. The chain's CDR3 is CASSRRQGEGEKLFF. The CDR3, as DNA: TGTGCCAGCAGCCGACGACAGGGGGAAGGTGAAAAACTGTTTTTT.